This T cell receptor (beta chain) was observed in a study of blood T cell repertoires in COVID-19. At the level of the study: The study drew acute and convalescent COVID-19 samples from the United States, Italy and Spain. Sample material is recorded as cDNA or gDNA derived from T cells, B-cell-depleted T cells, or PBMCs.

This CDR3 is built from 17 residues. V lost 5 bases and J 4 bases, leaving 18 bases between the germline ends. Germline V gives CDR1 MNHNY, CDR2 SVGAGI (reference sequence). Sequenced by immunoSEQ multiplex PCR; TCRdb stores in-frame clones only, minus some. The sample has about 45,000 clones, 90% seen once. This chain connects TRBV6-6 to TRBJ1-6, with unresolved D. This receptor was taken from a human donor in a cohort sampled during active COVID-19. The sequenced sample was peripheral blood. CDR3: CASSPDREDPYNSPLHF. Here the CDR3 DNA reads TGTGCCAGCAGTCCTGATCGAGAGGATCCATATAATTCACCCCTCCACTTT.